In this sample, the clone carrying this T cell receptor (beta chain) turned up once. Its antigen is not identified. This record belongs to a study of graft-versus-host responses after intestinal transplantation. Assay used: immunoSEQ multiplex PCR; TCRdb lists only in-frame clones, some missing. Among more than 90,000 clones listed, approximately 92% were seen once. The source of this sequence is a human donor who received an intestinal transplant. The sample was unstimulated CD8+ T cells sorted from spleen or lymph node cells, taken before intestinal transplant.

The CDR3 loop reads CSVEDFVGGTSTDTQYF. DNA for the CDR3: TGCAGCGTTGAAGATTTCGTCGGGGGGACTAGCACAGATACGCAGTATTTT. V and J are TRBV29-1 and TRBJ2-3, with 7 nucleotides matching TRBD2. The V segment lost 0 bases and the J segment 0 bases; nucleotides outside the gene matches: 9. The CDR3 runs to 17 residues. Germline lookup yields CDR1 SQVTM and CDR2 ANQGSEA.